This T cell receptor beta chain was identified in a study of cytotoxic CD8 clonotypes in ibrutinib-treated CLL. Study context: After treatment lasting a median roughly 13 months, range 6 to 36, response samples were collected.

TCRdb's copy holds only in-frame clones and misses some; the assay was immunoSEQ multiplex PCR. The sample lists some 200,000 clones, 55% to 85% occurring once. The sample holds a few counts of this clone. This CDR3 is 12 amino acids long. The germline V and J ends were trimmed by 6 bases and 4 bases, with 7 bases remaining between them. CDR1 is MDHEN, CDR2 SYDVKM, per germline. The clonotype was recovered from a human donor with chronic lymphocytic leukemia. This specimen was PBMCs, taken after 24 months of ibrutinib treatment. The chain has TRBV28 and TRBJ1-5, with D maybe TRBD1 (5 bases). In nucleotides, the CDR3 is TGTGCCAGCAGGGCAGGGAATCAGCCCCAGCATTTT. This encodes CASRAGNQPQHF.